The 28 T cell receptor beta chains presented below share a single source sample, sequenced in a study of blood T cell repertoires in COVID-19. Clones were read by immunoSEQ multiplex PCR, and TCRdb kept only the in-frame ones, dropping some. The data show about 150,000 clones, roughly 87% seen once. Material: peripheral blood. These receptors came from a woman aged 55-70 years with active or convalescent COVID-19.

This sequence joins TRBV2 and TRBJ1-5; TRBD1 aligns across 8 bases. The length of the CDR3 is 14 residues. Germline V gene lookup returns CDR1 SNHLY and CDR2 FYNNEI. V shed 3 bases and J 5 bases; nucleotides not matched to a gene: 3. CDR3 in DNA: TGTGCCAGCAGTGACTTGACAGGGGATCAGCCCCAGCATTTT. It encodes CASSDLTGDQPQHF.

The V gene is TRBV5-1, the J gene TRBJ2-3, with TRBD2 identical over 8 bases. V dropped 0 bases and J dropped 0; count of bases not matched to a gene: 9. The CDR3 contains 18 residues. CDR1 SGHRS and CDR2 YFSETQ come from the germline V gene. CDR3 sequence reads: CASSLGGPLAVSTDTQYF. The CDR3 DNA sequence: TGCGCCAGCAGCTTGGGGGGCCCACTAGCGGTAAGCACAGATACGCAGTATTTT.

This sequence joins TRBV4-1 and TRBJ2-1, with 15 bases identical to TRBD2. This CDR3 region has 16 residues. Germline lookup yields CDR1 MGHRA and CDR2 YSYEKL. Unmatched junction bases numbered 3, after V lost 4 bases and J lost 5 bases. The CDR3 sequence is CASSPGLAGGDNEQFF. For the CDR3, the DNA is TGCGCCAGCAGCCCTGGACTAGCGGGGGGGGACAATGAGCAGTTCTTC.

V gene TRBV27 combines with J gene TRBJ2-1; 8 bases are shared with TRBD2. With V trimmed by 6 bases and J by 4 bases, 11 bases remained unmatched. The CDR3 extends over 16 amino acids. CDR1 MNHEY and CDR2 SMNVEV come from the germline V gene (reference sequence). The CDR3 bases are TGTGCCAGCAGCGGACGGGACACGGGGGGGTACAATGAGCAGTTCTTC. Protein product: CASSGRDTGGYNEQFF.

The chain uses TRBV6-5 and TRBJ1-1, with D perhaps matching TRBD1 (5 bases). The CDR3 covers 12 residues. Trimming took off 8 bases at V and 4 bases at J, with 11 bases between the two ends. Germline V gene sequence: CDR1 MNHEY, CDR2 SVGAGI. CDR3 nucleotides: TGTGCCAGCTACAGTAGGGGCACTGAAGCTTTCTTT. This codes for CASYSRGTEAFF.

This clone was counted once. The CDR3 sequence: CASSSGGATNEKLFF. CDR3 DNA sequence: TGTGCCAGCAGCTCAGGGGGTGCAACTAATGAAAAACTGTTTTTT. The chain is built from TRBV5-4 and TRBJ1-4; 7 bases map to TRBD1. The CDR3 runs 15 residues. CDR1 SGHNT and CDR2 YYREEE come from the germline V gene (reference sequence). Trimming removed 3 bases from V and 0 bases from J; junction bases left unmatched: 2.

V gene TRBV2 combines with J gene TRBJ1-5; 9 bases are a match to TRBD1. V was pared by 4 bases and J by 2 bases, with 6 bases of the junction left unmatched. The germline V gene has CDR1 SNHLY and CDR2 FYNNEI. This CDR3 contains 16 residues. The chain's CDR3 is CASSGDRDEGNQPQHF. For the CDR3, the DNA is TGTGCCAGCAGTGGGGACAGGGACGAAGGCAATCAGCCCCAGCATTTT.

The V and J genes are TRBV4-3 and TRBJ1-1; D is possibly TRBD1 (6 bases). Germline CDR1 LGHNA, CDR2 YSLEER. With 2 bases removed from V and 5 bases from J, the gap between germline ends came to 15 bases. The CDR3 sequence is 15 residues long. The CDR3 region has the DNA TGCGCCAGCAGCCAAAGGGCCAGGGGTAGAACTGAAGCTTTCTTT. Its protein is CASSQRARGRTEAFF.

V usage is TRBV12-1 and J usage is TRBJ1-4; TRBD1 was called by the table and not checked on the DNA. TRBV12-1 is a pseudogene. CDR3 length: 17 residues. CDR3 bases: TGTGCCAGCAGCTCCGTCCCGGGACAGGGGGCGGGTGAAAAACTGTTTTTT. It translates to CASSSVPGQGAGEKLFF.

The genes are TRBV10-3 and TRBJ1-5, with D tentatively TRBD1 (6 bases). The CDR3 length is 15 residues. Germline V gene sequence: CDR1 ENHRY, CDR2 SYGVKD. Trimming removed 6 bases at V and 7 bases at J, with 19 bases between. CDR3 in DNA: TGTGCCATCAGCGAAACCGGGACAAATAACCAGCCCCAGCATTTT. Amino acids: CAISETGTNNQPQHF.

This chain joins TRBV7-9 and TRBJ2-7; TRBD1 matches 7 bases. Germline V gene lookup returns CDR1 SEHNR and CDR2 FQNEAQ (reference sequence). The V gene end was trimmed by 1 base and the J gene end by 3 bases; junction bases not matched to a gene: 6. The CDR3 is 15 residues long. In nucleotides, the CDR3 is TGTGCCAGCAGCTTAGGGGGTGACAGGGTCTACGAGCAGTACTTC. This sequence encodes CASSLGGDRVYEQYF.

V is TRBV5-4 and J is TRBJ2-3, with D unresolved. Trimming took off 4 bases at V and 0 bases at J, with 6 bases between the two ends. Germline CDR1 is SGHNT and CDR2 is YYREEE (reference sequence). The CDR3 has 13 residues. CDR3 DNA sequence: TGTGCCAGCAGCCCGTCTAGCACAGATACGCAGTATTTT. This translates into CASSPSSTDTQYF.

The chain is built from TRBV6-2 or TRBV6-3 and TRBJ1-2, with D unclear. The CDR3 is made up of 14 amino acids. Germline values: CDR1 MNHEY, CDR2 SVGEGT. V was cut by 5 bases and J by 8 bases, with 18 bases left in between. CDR3 nucleotides: TGTGCCAGCAGTCCGGACGGACTCAAAAAGGGCTACACCTTC. It specifies CASSPDGLKKGYTF.

V gene TRBV7-2 combines with J gene TRBJ2-5, with TRBD1 matching 7 bases. The CDR3 has 14 residues. CDR1 is SGHTA, CDR2 FQGNSA, per germline. J gave up 3 bases and V 5 bases, and 6 bases lay outside the gene matches. The CDR3 is CASSSKGTEETQYF. The CDR3 DNA reads TGTGCCAGCAGCAGCAAGGGGACAGAAGAGACCCAGTACTTC.

This clone was seen a single time. V is TRBV21-1 and J is TRBJ1-5; TRBD1 is taken as the D call from the table, unchecked against the DNA. TRBV21-1 is a known pseudogene. The CDR3 length is 16 residues. DNA of the CDR3: TGTGCCAGCAGCGAGCGACAGGGCCCCATTAGGCAGCCCCAGCATTTT. Translation: CASSERQGPIRQPQHF.

V is TRBV11-2 and J is TRBJ1-1; no clear D gene. The CDR3 extends over 14 amino acids. Trimming stripped 4 bases from V and 1 base from J, with 10 bases between. Per germline, CDR1 SGHAT and CDR2 FQNNGV. DNA for the CDR3: TGTGCCAGCAGCTATACTAATCAGAACACTGAAGCTTTCTTT. This sequence encodes CASSYTNQNTEAFF.

V and J are TRBV7-6 and TRBJ2-5; TRBD1 matches at 8 bases. CDR3 length equals 15 residues. Germline V gene sequence: CDR1 SGHVS, CDR2 FNYEAQ. V trimming: 1 base; J trimming: 4 bases; junction bases outside the gene matches: 5. CDR3 bases: TGTGCCAGCAGCTTAGACGGGACAGGTAGAGAGACCCAGTACTTC. It is translated as CASSLDGTGRETQYF.

The CDR3 region is CASSQLAQGANGNTIYF. CDR3 coding DNA: TGCGCCAGCAGCCAACTTGCCCAGGGGGCTAATGGAAACACCATATATTTT. The V gene is TRBV4-1, the J gene TRBJ1-3; 8 nucleotides align to TRBD1. CDR1 and CDR2 (germline): MGHRA, YSYEKL. CDR3 length: 17 amino acids. The ends lost 2 bases at V and 3 bases at J; junction bases unmatched: 9.

This clone was seen only once. J is TRBJ2-5 and V is TRBV9, with 12 positions matching TRBD2. V lost 0 bases to trimming and J lost 5 bases; unmatched junction nucleotides: 5. Per the germline V gene, CDR1 is SGDLS and CDR2 is YYNGEE. The CDR3 extends over 16 amino acids. The DNA of the CDR3 is TGTGCCAGCAGCGTAGGGCTAGCGGGGGGGCCGGAGACCCAGTACTTC. Encoded protein: CASSVGLAGGPETQYF.

J is TRBJ2-3 and V is TRBV15; the D gene is possibly TRBD2 (5 bases). Germline values: CDR1 LNHNV, CDR2 YYDKDF (reference sequence). The CDR3 is 16 amino acids. V lost 0 bases and J lost 3, with 13 bases in between. The CDR3 here is CATSRDGRERTDTQYF. The CDR3, as DNA: TGTGCCACCAGCAGAGATGGAAGGGAGAGGACAGATACGCAGTATTTT.

The V gene is TRBV6-5, the J gene TRBJ1-2; 12 bases align to TRBD1. Germline trimming cut 0 bases from V and 7 bases from J; bases unmatched to any gene: 3. This CDR3 spans 15 amino acids. Germline CDR1 is MNHEY and CDR2 is SVGAGI. The CDR3 protein is CASSYSGTGGAGYTF. For the CDR3, the DNA is TGTGCCAGCAGTTACTCTGGGACAGGGGGCGCTGGCTACACCTTC.

The DNA of the CDR3 is TGTGCCAGCAGCCGCGGGGGGTCTGGAAACACCATATATTTT. Translating it yields CASSRGGSGNTIYF. J is TRBJ1-3 and V is TRBV6-5; D might be TRBD1 (5 bases). CDR1 MNHEY and CDR2 SVGAGI come from the germline V gene. The germline V and J ends were trimmed by 6 bases and 1 base, with 10 bases remaining between them. CDR3 length: 14 amino acids.

J is TRBJ1-5 and V is TRBV19; 7 bases line up with TRBD1. The CDR3 extends over 14 amino acids. After removal of 6 bases from V and 7 bases from J, the junction contained 9 bases not matched to a gene. Germline CDR1 is LNHDA and CDR2 is SQIVND (reference sequence). The chain's CDR3 is CASSKGQLEQPQHF. CDR3 bases: TGTGCCAGTAGCAAGGGACAGTTAGAACAGCCCCAGCATTTT.

The chain recombines TRBV10-3 with TRBJ2-5; D is possibly TRBD1 (6 bases). From germline, CDR1 is ENHRY and CDR2 SYGVKD. This CDR3 contains 15 residues. V lost 6 bases to trimming and J lost 0 bases, with 14 bases between them. The CDR3 DNA reads TGTGCCATCAGCGACTACAGGGTATACCAAGAGACCCAGTACTTC. Its translation: CAISDYRVYQETQYF.

This clone was observed a few times. The V and J genes are TRBV18 and TRBJ2-3; weak D call: TRBD2 (6 bases). Trimming removed 3 bases at V and 1 base at J, with 17 bases between. The CDR3 sequence is 17 residues long. Germline V lookup: CDR1 KGHSH, CDR2 LQKENI. The chain's CDR3 is CASSPKGGGLGTDTQYF. For the CDR3, the DNA is TGTGCCAGCTCACCGAAGGGTGGAGGGCTGGGCACAGATACGCAGTATTTT. The whole variable domain, filled in from reference TRBV18 and TRBJ2-3, reads NAGVMQNPRHLVRRRGQEARLRCSPMKGHSHVYWYRQLPEEGLKFMVYLQKENIIDESGMPKERFSAEFPKEGPSILRIQQVVRGDSAAYFCASSPKGGGLGTDTQYFGPGTRLTVL.

The chain combines TRBV5-5 with TRBJ1-4; D is undetermined. CDR1 is SGHKS and CDR2 is YYEKEE in the germline V gene (reference sequence). V lost 4 bases, J lost 0 bases, and 7 bases lay in between. The CDR3 length is 14 residues. This chain's CDR3 is CASSPPATNEKLFF. In DNA, the CDR3 is TGTGCCAGCAGCCCCCCGGCAACTAATGAAAAACTGTTTTTT.

V is TRBV6-5 and J is TRBJ2-2; D might be TRBD2 (6 bases). The CDR3 has 13 residues. Trimming shortened V by 6 bases and J by 3 bases, and 8 bases separated the two germline ends. CDR1 MNHEY and CDR2 SVGAGI come from the germline V gene. As DNA, the CDR3 is TGTGCCAGCAGGGAGGGTTACACCGGGGAGCTGTTTTTT. Translated: CASREGYTGELFF.

The chain employs TRBV7-8 and TRBJ1-1; D perhaps matches TRBD1 (6 bases). The V and J ends lost 3 bases and 1 base respectively, with 9 bases between them. Germline CDR1 reads SGHVS; CDR2 reads FQNEAQ. CDR3 length: 14 amino acids. The CDR3 protein is CASSLGHTNTEAFF. Here the CDR3 DNA reads TGTGCCAGCAGCTTGGGACACACGAACACTGAAGCTTTCTTT. Using reference TRBV7-8 and TRBJ1-1 for the parts outside the CDR3, the full variable domain is GAGVSQSPRYKVAKRGQDVALRCDPISGHVSLFWYQQALGQGPEFLTYFQNEAQLDKSGLPSDRFFAERPEGSVSTLKIQRTQQEDSAVYLCASSLGHTNTEAFFGQGTRLTVV.